Shown below are 32 T cell receptor beta chains from a single sample sequenced in a study of blood T cell repertoires in COVID-19. Data came from immunoSEQ multiplex PCR; TCRdb stores just in-frame clones and leaves some out. The table records some 190,000 clones, about 88% of them present only once. The sequenced sample was peripheral blood. These receptors originate from a woman aged 40 to 50 who had recovered from COVID-19.

The J gene is TRBJ1-1, the V gene TRBV6-4, with 8 bases matching TRBD1. This CDR3 has 13 residues. V lost 4 bases and J lost 10; bases outside the gene matches: 8. Germline values: CDR1 MRHNA, CDR2 SNTAGT. CDR3 in amino acids: CASSVGQGAIAFF. The DNA of the CDR3 is TGTGCCAGCAGTGTGGGCCAGGGGGCGATAGCTTTCTTT.

The V and J genes are TRBV12-3 or TRBV12-4 and TRBJ2-7, with a weak D call TRBD2 (5 bases). Trimming took 3 bases from V and 3 from J, leaving 9 bases between them. The CDR3 is made up of 13 amino acids. CDR3 sequence reads: CASSLRAVYEQYF. The CDR3 DNA sequence: TGTGCCAGCAGTTTGCGGGCAGTCTACGAGCAGTACTTC.

This chain joins TRBV28 and TRBJ2-7; 8 nucleotides align to TRBD1. The V gene's germline CDR1 is MDHEN and CDR2 SYDVKM. The CDR3 runs 14 residues. Losses at the gene ends were 3 bases for V and 5 bases for J; bases not matched to a gene: 6. This chain's CDR3 is CASSFGQGSNEQYF. DNA for the CDR3: TGTGCCAGCAGTTTTGGACAGGGAAGCAACGAGCAGTACTTC.

J is TRBJ2-6 and V is TRBV4-2; the D gene is possibly TRBD1 (6 bases). Between the trimmed V and J ends, which lost 0 bases and 0 bases, there was a span of 15 bases. CDR3 length: 19 residues. Germline CDR1 LGHNA, CDR2 YNFKEQ. CDR3 nucleotides: TGTGCCAGCAGCCAAGATAGCCAGGGGATTTACTCTGGGGCCAACGTCCTGACTTTC. It encodes CASSQDSQGIYSGANVLTF.

The chain joins TRBV27 to TRBJ1-3; the D gene is possibly TRBD1 (6 bases). Germline-derived CDR1 and CDR2 are MNHEY and SMNVEV (reference sequence). The CDR3 is 14 residues long. With 6 bases removed from V and 3 bases from J, the gap between germline ends came to 12 bases. Here the CDR3 DNA reads TGTGCCAGCAGGGCGACAGGATTTGGAAACACCATATATTTT. Protein: CASRATGFGNTIYF.

This rearrangement joins TRBV6-6 to TRBJ1-1; D is possibly TRBD1 (5 bases). V lost 8 bases and J 3 bases, leaving 19 bases between the germline ends. Germline lookup yields CDR1 MNHNY and CDR2 SVGAGI (reference sequence). The CDR3 is 15 amino acids. The CDR3 region is CASHLTTDRHTEAFF. CDR3 bases: TGTGCCAGCCATCTCACGACCGACAGACACACTGAAGCTTTCTTT.

The V call is TRBV19, the J call TRBJ2-6; no reliable D call. The CDR3 length is 15 residues. Trimming took off 5 bases at V and 0 bases at J, with 8 bases between the two ends. Germline V gives CDR1 LNHDA, CDR2 SQIVND (reference sequence). The CDR3 here is CASSPQSSGANVLTF. CDR3 nucleotides: TGTGCCAGTAGTCCACAGAGCTCTGGGGCCAACGTCCTGACTTTC.

The chain combines TRBV19 with TRBJ2-5; TRBD1 matches at 7 bases. Germline V gene sequence: CDR1 LNHDA, CDR2 SQIVND (reference sequence). This CDR3 is 13 amino acids long. J gave up 4 bases and V 4 bases, and 3 bases lay outside the gene matches. CDR3 in DNA: TGTGCCAGTAGTAGAAACAGGGGAGAGACCCAGTACTTC. It encodes CASSRNRGETQYF. The variable domain in full, with the rest retrieved from reference TRBV19 and TRBJ2-5, is DGGITQSPKYLFRKEGQNVTLSCEQNLNHDAMYWYRQDPGQGLRLIYYSQIVNDFQKGDIAEGYSVSREKKESFPLTVTSAQKNPTAFYLCASSRNRGETQYFGPGTRLLVL.

The chain couples TRBV28 to TRBJ1-2; D possibly corresponds to TRBD1 (5 bases). CDR3 length: 15 residues. Germline CDR1 MDHEN, CDR2 SYDVKM. Trimming cost V 4 bases and J 3 bases, with 15 bases left between them. The CDR3 sequence is CASSSEGWSYYGYTF. CDR3 DNA: TGTGCCAGCAGTTCGGAGGGGTGGTCTTACTATGGCTACACCTTC.

The CDR3 DNA reads TGCGCCAGCAGCTTGGTAGGGACTAGCTACAATGAGCAGTTCTTC. Its protein product is CASSLVGTSYNEQFF. The chain joins TRBV5-1 to TRBJ2-1, with 8 bases matching TRBD2. V dropped 0 bases and J dropped 3; count of bases not matched to a gene: 2. This CDR3 comprises 15 residues. Germline CDR1 SGHRS, CDR2 YFSETQ.

The genes are TRBV28 and TRBJ2-5; a possible D gene is TRBD2 (7 bases). The CDR3 sequence is 15 residues long. V lost 5 bases and J 2 bases, leaving 15 bases between the germline ends. The germline CDR1 and CDR2 sequences are MDHEN and SYDVKM. The CDR3 DNA is TGTGCCAGCAGTACCTGGGGGGGCAGTCAAGAGACCCAGTACTTC. Residues: CASSTWGGSQETQYF.

V is TRBV15 and J is TRBJ1-4, with a tentative D call TRBD1 (5 bases). The germline V gene has CDR1 LNHNV and CDR2 YYDKDF (reference sequence). V lost 3 bases and J lost 5, with 19 bases in between. The CDR3 runs 17 residues. The CDR3 bases are TGTGCCACCAGCAGTCATACGAGGACACCGCAAAATGAAAAACTGTTTTTT. Translated: CATSSHTRTPQNEKLFF.

The chain employs TRBV4-2 and TRBJ2-2; 8 bases match TRBD2. CDR3 length: 18 amino acids. Unmatched junction bases numbered 11, after V lost 2 bases and J lost 3 bases. Germline V CDR1 and CDR2: LGHNA, YNFKEQ. DNA for the CDR3: TGTGCCAGCAGCCAACGTATAGCGGGAAGGGGGGACACCGGGGAGCTGTTTTTT. It is translated as CASSQRIAGRGDTGELFF.

The chain joins TRBV19 to TRBJ1-5; D uncertain. From germline, CDR1 is LNHDA and CDR2 SQIVND (reference sequence). CDR3 length: 12 amino acids. The V end lost 10 bases, the J end lost 2 bases, and 9 bases lay between the germline ends. CDR3 sequence (DNA): TGTGCCACCCGGGTCGGCAATCAGCCCCAGCATTTT. This translates into CATRVGNQPQHF.

The CDR3: CAISGTANTGELFF. The CDR3 DNA reads TGTGCCATCAGTGGGACAGCGAACACCGGGGAGCTGTTTTTT. V and J are TRBV10-3 and TRBJ2-2, with a weak D call TRBD1 (6 bases). In germline, CDR1 is ENHRY, CDR2 SYGVKD. CDR3 length: 14 residues. Trimming took 4 bases from V and 0 from J, leaving 6 bases between them.

This rearrangement joins TRBV7-2 to TRBJ1-1; D ambiguous. V lost 5 bases and J 5 bases, leaving 12 bases between the germline ends. CDR1 is SGHTA and CDR2 is FQGNSA in the germline V gene. The CDR3 loop spans 13 amino acids. The CDR3 nucleotides are TGTGCCAGCAGCCTTTCCGCAGGTACTGAAGCTTTCTTT. It codes for CASSLSAGTEAFF.

The rearrangement links TRBV21-1 to TRBJ2-5; the DNA was not compared with TRBD2, the D call given in the table. TRBV21-1 is a known pseudogene. This CDR3 is 15 amino acids long. The CDR3 sequence: CASSKVLTKQETQYF. In nucleotides, the CDR3 is TGTGCCAGCAGCAAAGTATTGACTAAACAAGAGACCCAGTACTTC.

The chain joins TRBV5-1 to TRBJ2-1; no reliable D call. Per germline, CDR1 SGHRS and CDR2 YFSETQ. The length of the CDR3 is 12 residues. The germline V and J ends were trimmed by 1 base and 10 bases, with 9 bases remaining between them. The CDR3 bases are TGCGCCAGCAGCTTGCCCTCTGGCGAGCAGTTCTTC. Protein: CASSLPSGEQFF.

The chain employs TRBV13 and TRBJ1-1; tentatively, D is TRBD1 (6 bases). The CDR3 is 14 residues long. V lost 5 bases, J lost 4 bases, and 14 bases lay in between. Looked up from germline, CDR1 is PRHDT and CDR2 is FYEKMQ (reference sequence). The CDR3 DNA is TGTGCCAGCAGCCGTACAGGGTCTACCACTGAAGCTTTCTTT. It is translated as CASSRTGSTTEAFF.

This chain joins TRBV6-1 and TRBJ2-3; weak D call: TRBD2 (6 bases). CDR1 is MNHNS and CDR2 is SASEGT in the germline V gene. The CDR3 runs to 16 residues. The V end lost 2 bases, the J end lost 6 bases, and 18 bases lay between the germline ends. CDR3 bases: TGTGCCAGCAGTGAATTGGCGGGAACTATGCTGGATACGCAGTATTTT. Translation gives CASSELAGTMLDTQYF.

In this sample, this clone turned up once. V is TRBV6-5 and J is TRBJ2-1; 12 nucleotides align to TRBD2. Per the germline V gene, CDR1 is MNHEY and CDR2 is SVGAGI. With 3 bases clipped from V and 7 bases from J, the junction kept 7 bases outside the gene matches. This CDR3 is 16 amino acids long. CDR3 sequence: CASSYFLAGGQNEQFF. The CDR3 DNA sequence: TGTGCCAGCAGTTATTTCCTAGCGGGAGGGCAAAATGAGCAGTTCTTC.

The chain employs TRBV3-1 (or the pseudogene TRBV3-2) and TRBJ2-4; TRBD2 matches at 15 bases. Germline-derived CDR1 and CDR2 are LGHDT and YNNKEL (reference sequence). Unmatched junction bases numbered 6, after V lost 9 bases and J lost 9 bases. CDR3 length equals 14 residues. The CDR3 protein is CASGTSGRRGIQYF. CDR3 DNA sequence: TGTGCCAGTGGGACTAGCGGGAGGCGGGGCATTCAGTACTTC.

V is TRBV27 and J is TRBJ2-1; 7 bases map to TRBD2. Germline lookup yields CDR1 MNHEY and CDR2 SMNVEV (reference sequence). The CDR3 is made up of 16 amino acids. Trimming took 0 bases from V and 3 from J; bases not matched to a gene: 5. CDR3 coding DNA: TGTGCCAGCAGTTTATCGGTGGCTAGCGGCTACAATGAGCAGTTCTTC. It specifies CASSLSVASGYNEQFF.

The chain uses TRBV15 and TRBJ2-7; 7 bases are shared with TRBD1. Per germline, CDR1 LNHNV and CDR2 YYDKDF (reference sequence). The length of the CDR3 is 15 residues. Germline trimming cut 5 bases from V and 3 bases from J; bases unmatched to any gene: 10. CDR3 bases: TGTGCCACCAGCCGACAAACAGGGGCTGACTACGAGCAGTACTTC. Amino acid sequence: CATSRQTGADYEQYF.

In this sample, this clone turned up once. The chain combines TRBV5-4 with TRBJ2-1; D may be TRBD1 (6 bases). Germline V CDR1 and CDR2: SGHNT, YYREEE (reference sequence). V was shortened by 3 bases and J by 1 base, with 14 bases between the two germline ends. The CDR3 covers 16 residues. This CDR3 is CASSSSGAVSYNEQFF. The CDR3 coding sequence is TGTGCCAGCAGCTCGTCAGGGGCGGTTTCCTACAATGAGCAGTTCTTC.

The rearrangement joins TRBV7-2 to TRBJ2-3, with 16 bases identical to TRBD2. In germline, CDR1 is SGHTA, CDR2 FQGNSA. V trimming: 4 bases; J trimming: 10 bases; junction bases outside the gene matches: 14. CDR3 length: 18 amino acids. The CDR3 region has the DNA TGTGCCAGCAGCTCAAGAAGGGGAGGGACTAGCGGGAGGGCTTCGCAGTATTTT. This codes for CASSSRRGGTSGRASQYF. The whole variable domain, filled in from reference TRBV7-2 and TRBJ2-3, reads GAGVSQSPSNKVTEKGKDVELRCDPISGHTALYWYRQSLGQGLEFLIYFQGNSAPDKSGLPSDRFSAERTGGSVSTLTIQRTQQEDSAVYLCASSSRRGGTSGRASQYFGPGTRLTVL.

The chain links TRBV19 to TRBJ1-5, with D possibly matching TRBD1 (5 bases). V lost 8 bases and J 0 bases, leaving 17 bases between the germline ends. Germline V gives CDR1 LNHDA, CDR2 SQIVND (reference sequence). The CDR3 runs 16 residues. CDR3 residues: CASEAGRPYSNQPQHF. CDR3 nucleotides: TGTGCCAGTGAGGCAGGGAGGCCCTATAGCAATCAGCCCCAGCATTTT. The full variable domain, in which reference TRBV19 and TRBJ1-5 provide the parts outside the CDR3, is DGGITQSPKYLFRKEGQNVTLSCEQNLNHDAMYWYRQDPGQGLRLIYYSQIVNDFQKGDIAEGYSVSREKKESFPLTVTSAQKNPTAFYLCASEAGRPYSNQPQHFGDGTRLSIL.

The chain is built from TRBV30 and TRBJ2-3; tentatively, D is TRBD2 (6 bases). CDR3 size: 14 residues. V lost 0 bases and J 3 bases, leaving 10 bases between the germline ends. Germline V gene sequence: CDR1 GTSNPN, CDR2 SVGIG (reference sequence). The CDR3 protein is CAWSVGGITDTQYF. CDR3 coding DNA: TGTGCCTGGAGTGTTGGCGGGATTACAGATACGCAGTATTTT.

The chain couples TRBV18 to TRBJ2-7; 13 bases fit TRBD2. Germline CDR1 reads KGHSH; CDR2 reads LQKENI. The V segment lost 6 bases and the J segment 6 bases; nucleotides outside the gene matches: 8. The length of the CDR3 is 15 residues. CDR3 sequence reads: CASSPGTSGKSEQYF. The CDR3 nucleotides read TGTGCCAGCTCTCCGGGGACTAGCGGGAAATCCGAGCAGTACTTC.

The CDR3 bases are TGTGCCTGGGCGACAGGGCAACTTACCTACGAGCAGTACTTC. This gives the protein CAWATGQLTYEQYF. The V call is TRBV30, the J call TRBJ2-7; 7 positions agree with TRBD1. V dropped 5 bases and J dropped 2; count of bases not matched to a gene: 9. CDR1 is GTSNPN and CDR2 is SVGIG in the germline V gene (reference sequence). CDR3 length: 14 amino acids. The whole variable domain, remainder taken from reference TRBV30 and TRBJ2-7, is SQTIHQWPATLVQPVGSPLSLECTVEGTSNPNLYWYRQAAGRGLQLLFYSVGIGQISSEVPQNLSASRPQDRQFILSSKKLLLSDSGFYLCAWATGQLTYEQYFGPGTRLTVT.

This chain joins TRBV19 and TRBJ2-1; 10 nucleotides match TRBD2. The CDR3 runs 14 residues. The V segment lost 6 bases and the J segment 8 bases; nucleotides outside the gene matches: 7. From germline, CDR1 is LNHDA and CDR2 SQIVND (reference sequence). The CDR3: CASRPSGSIYEQFF. The CDR3 DNA sequence: TGTGCCAGTAGACCTAGCGGGAGTATTTATGAGCAGTTCTTC. The full variable domain, rest sourced from reference TRBV19 and TRBJ2-1, is DGGITQSPKYLFRKEGQNVTLSCEQNLNHDAMYWYRQDPGQGLRLIYYSQIVNDFQKGDIAEGYSVSREKKESFPLTVTSAQKNPTAFYLCASRPSGSIYEQFFGPGTRLTVL.

The sample holds a few counts of this clone. The limits of the CDR3 on the DNA are not certain, so only TCRdb's listed CDR3 is given. The chain recombines TRBV28 with TRBJ2-7; the table's D call, TRBD2, has no DNA check behind it. Looked up from germline, CDR1 is MDHEN and CDR2 is SYDVKM. 11 amino acids form the CDR3, both terminal residues included. CDR3 sequence: CASSSSREQYF.